These 9 T cell receptor beta chains were sequenced from one sample in a study of CD8 T cells in ankylosing spondylitis. TCRdb reanalysed the 5' RACE reads using MiXCR and keeps one entry per CDR3 protein. The sample lists 700,000 to 1,000,000 distinct CDR3 sequences; roughly 10% were seen once. The antigens for these receptors are not known. Study results and caveats: Within ankylosing spondylitis blood, a TCR beta motif made up of seven to nine highly homologous variants appeared to be characteristic.

Sequencing was performed on blood, either unsorted or a sorted T cell fraction (not recorded which). The receptor set was obtained from a male donor with ankylosing spondylitis.

The gene calls are TRBV15 and TRBJ2-1; D gene unclear. Germline V gene sequence: CDR1 LNHNV, CDR2 YYDKDF (reference sequence). The CDR3 sequence is 12 residues long. Trimming removed 0 bases at V and 15 bases at J, with 12 bases between. The CDR3 nucleotides read TGTGCCACCAGCAGAGATGAAGGGAAGCGGTTCTTC. This sequence encodes CATSRDEGKRFF.

This chain uses TRBV20-1 with TRBJ2-3, with D possibly being TRBD2 (6 bases). Germline V gene sequence: CDR1 DFQATT, CDR2 SNEGSKA (reference sequence). CDR3 length: 11 residues. Here the CDR3 DNA reads TGCAGCAAGCGGGCCACAGATACGCAGTATTTT. Translation: CSKRATDTQYF.

This chain connects TRBV6-2 or TRBV6-3 to TRBJ2-3; D unresolved. V lost 2 bases and J 4 bases, leaving 7 bases between the germline ends. The CDR3 has 13 amino acids. CDR1 and CDR2 (germline): MNHEY, SVGEGT. CDR3 sequence reads: CASSYRTADTQYF. The CDR3 region has the DNA TGTGCCAGCAGTTACCGTACCGCAGATACGCAGTATTTT.

This clonotype was recorded a few times. The chain couples TRBV7-2 to TRBJ2-7, with 9 nucleotides matching TRBD2. After removal of 3 bases from V and 0 bases from J, the junction contained 9 bases not matched to a gene. This CDR3 region has 17 residues. CDR1 SGHTA and CDR2 FQGNSA come from the germline V gene. The CDR3 loop reads CASSLRTGTSSSYEQYF. The CDR3 DNA is TGTGCCAGCAGCTTGCGGACCGGGACTAGCAGCTCCTACGAGCAGTACTTC.

This clonotype was counted between two and nine times. In nucleotides, the CDR3 is TGCGCCAGCAGCCTACCCGGGCTACTAGCCAAAAACATTCAGTACTTC. This encodes CASSLPGLLAKNIQYF. The chain links TRBV5-1 to TRBJ2-4; D remains unclear. V lost 4 bases, J lost 0 bases, and 14 bases lay in between. Germline V gives CDR1 SGHRS, CDR2 YFSETQ. There are 16 residues in the CDR3.

In DNA, the CDR3 is TGTGCCAGCAGCCTGGGACGGGGGGCGAAGGAGCAGTACTTC. It codes for CASSLGRGAKEQYF. This sequence joins TRBV7-9 and TRBJ2-7, with D maybe TRBD2 (7 bases). The V end was cut by 5 bases, the J end by 7 bases, with 18 bases between. This CDR3 region has 14 residues. Per germline, CDR1 SEHNR and CDR2 FQNEAQ (reference sequence).

This clonotype was seen many times. V gene TRBV20-1 combines with J gene TRBJ2-1, with 10 positions matching TRBD2. V trimming: 2 bases; J trimming: 6 bases; junction bases outside the gene matches: 4. Per germline, CDR1 DFQATT and CDR2 SNEGSKA (reference sequence). The CDR3 runs 14 residues. The CDR3 protein is CSARSLAGVNEQFF. CDR3 nucleotides: TGCAGTGCTAGAAGTCTAGCGGGAGTCAATGAGCAGTTCTTC.

This clonotype was counted between two and nine times. The rearrangement uses TRBV28 and TRBJ2-5; TRBD2 matches at 7 bases. CDR1 and CDR2 from the germline V gene are MDHEN and SYDVKM. CDR3 length: 15 residues. With V trimmed by 0 bases and J by 1 base, 2 bases remained unmatched. The CDR3 loop is CASSLWGGIQETQYF. CDR3 in DNA: TGTGCCAGCAGTTTATGGGGGGGGATCCAAGAGACCCAGTACTTC.

This clonotype was detected only a few times. This sequence joins TRBV10-3 and TRBJ2-7, with a possible D match to TRBD2 (6 bases). With 2 bases removed from V and 1 base from J, the gap between germline ends came to 6 bases. The CDR3 has 13 residues. Per the germline V gene, CDR1 is ENHRY and CDR2 is SYGVKD. CDR3 residues: CAISEGRSYEQYF. DNA for the CDR3: TGTGCCATCAGTGAGGGGAGGTCCTACGAGCAGTACTTC.